This is a list of T cell receptor beta chains from one sample in a study of CD4 T cells in relation to SARS-CoV-2 and coronaviruses. Generated by immunoSEQ multiplex PCR, the TCRdb table keeps only in-frame clones and is missing some. The sample lists 35,000 to 40,000 clones; 80% to 90% were seen once. Sequenced: memory CD4+ T cells from PBMCs. The receptors come from an adult with COVID-19. CDR3s include the opening cysteine and the closing phenylalanine or tryptophan. Each record gives: V gene, clone size, J gene, D gene, CDR3 protein, CDR3 DNA. The D gene is left open where the match is weak. Clone size appears in some rows only: once, few, many, or a class for an expanded clone.

>TRBV5-5|few|TRBJ2-3|.
CASSPRDGRTDTQYF
TGTGCCAGCAGCCCCCGGGATGGGAGGACAGATACGCAGTATTTT
>TRBV11-1|.|TRBJ2-3|.
CASSFGSSDTQYF
TGTGCCAGCAGCTTCGGGAGTTCGGATACGCAGTATTTT
>TRBV28|few|TRBJ2-3|TRBD2
CASSLGLTSGGTDTQYF
TGTGCCAGCAGTCTTGGCCTGACTAGCGGGGGCACAGATACGCAGTATTTT
>TRBV5-1|.|TRBJ2-4|TRBD1
CASRPQTGIIENIQYF
TGCGCCAGCAGACCGCAGACAGGGATCATCGAAAACATTCAGTACTTC
>TRBV7-3|.|TRBJ2-5|.
CASSGGVQETQYF
TGTGCCAGTAGCGGAGGGGTTCAAGAGACCCAGTACTTC
>TRBV7-2|.|TRBJ2-3|.
CASSWTTDTQYF
TGTGCCAGCAGCTGGACAACAGATACGCAGTATTTT
>TRBV5-1|.|TRBJ2-1|.
CASSLVADPYNEQFF
TGCGCCAGCAGCTTGGTGGCCGATCCGTACAATGAGCAGTTCTTC
>TRBV7-3|.|TRBJ2-1|.
CASSLNPDRFTYNEQFF
TGTGCCAGCAGCTTAAACCCCGACAGGTTTACCTACAATGAGCAGTTCTTC
>TRBV11-1|.|TRBJ2-5|.
CASSSRDWDKTQYF
TGTGCCAGCAGCTCCCGGGACTGGGACAAAACCCAGTACTTC
>TRBV28|.|TRBJ1-2|.
CASQTGRTRYTF
TGTGCCAGCCAAACAGGGAGGACTCGCTACACCTTC
>TRBV15|.|TRBJ2-3|.
CATSRVRTDTDTQYF
TGTGCCACCAGCAGAGTCCGGACAGACACAGATACGCAGTATTTT
>TRBV18|.|TRBJ2-5|.
CASSRAGGGGGTQYF
TGTGCCAGCTCACGCGCTGGTGGCGGAGGGGGGACCCAGTACTTC
>TRBV28|.|TRBJ2-7|TRBD2
CASSLLLAGDYEQYF
TGTGCCAGCAGTTTACTACTAGCGGGAGACTACGAGCAGTACTTC
>TRBV5-6|once|TRBJ2-3|.
CASTGVSDTQYF
TGTGCCAGCACCGGGGTATCAGATACGCAGTATTTT
>TRBV5-1|.|TRBJ2-3|TRBD2
CASSSARGLAGGTDTQYF
TGCGCCAGCAGCTCGGCGAGGGGACTAGCGGGAGGCACAGATACGCAGTATTTT
>TRBV5-4|.|TRBJ1-2|.
CASSLEFTSYGYTF
TGTGCCAGCAGCTTGGAGTTCACCAGCTATGGCTACACCTTC
>TRBV10-3|.|TRBJ2-2|.
CAISEDSRGTGELFF
TGTGCCATCAGTGAGGACTCCCGAGGAACCGGGGAGCTGTTTTTT
>TRBV28|.|TRBJ1-3|.
CASSREGSGNTIYF
TGTGCCAGCAGCAGGGAAGGCTCTGGAAACACCATATATTTT
>TRBV27|.|TRBJ1-1|TRBD1
CASSQLRQGAGTEAFF
TGTGCCAGCAGTCAACTCCGACAGGGGGCAGGCACTGAAGCTTTCTTT
>TRBV5-1|once|TRBJ2-7|TRBD2
CASSLLLAGAYEQYF
TGCGCCAGCAGCTTGCTGCTAGCGGGAGCCTACGAGCAGTACTTC
>TRBV30|.|TRBJ1-3|.
CAWGESGNTIYF
TGTGCCTGGGGGGAGTCTGGAAACACCATATATTTT
>TRBV7-2|.|TRBJ2-5|TRBD2
CASSPPGLALGEETQYF
TGTGCCAGCAGCCCCCCGGGACTAGCTCTAGGGGAAGAGACCCAGTACTTC
>TRBV28|.|TRBJ2-2|.
CASSLSDTGELFF
TGTGCCAGCAGTTTATCAGACACCGGGGAGCTGTTTTTT
>TRBV9|once|TRBJ2-5|.
CASSVGPYRAKETQYF
TGTGCCAGCAGCGTGGGACCATATCGGGCAAAAGAGACCCAGTACTTC
>TRBV24-1|.|TRBJ2-2|.
CATSDSVTGELFF
TGTGCCACCAGTGATTCGGTCACCGGGGAGCTGTTTTTT
>TRBV30|.|TRBJ2-1|.
CAWSRRRYNEQFF
TGTGCCTGGAGTCGGAGACGTTACAATGAGCAGTTCTTC
>TRBV18|.|TRBJ2-3|TRBD2
CASSPTSGDVRGTDTQYF
TGTGCCAGCTCACCAACTAGCGGAGACGTGCGAGGCACAGATACGCAGTATTTT
>TRBV4-1|few|TRBJ1-1|.
CASSQGGDEAFF
TGCGCCAGCAGCCAGGGCGGTGATGAAGCTTTCTTT
>TRBV7-9|.|TRBJ2-7|TRBD2
CASSSLAGAPYEQYF
TGTGCCAGCAGCTCCTTAGCGGGAGCCCCCTACGAGCAGTACTTC
>TRBV3-1/TRBV3-2|.|TRBJ2-5|.
CASSQFAAETQYF
TGTGCCAGCAGCCAATTTGCGGCCGAGACCCAGTACTTC
>TRBV18|.|TRBJ1-1|TRBD1
CASSPLTGGRLNTEAFF
TGTGCCAGCTCACCGTTGACAGGGGGGAGACTGAACACTGAAGCTTTCTTT